This T cell receptor beta chain is drawn from a study of PD-1 blockade in classical Hodgkin lymphoma. Using immunoSEQ multiplex PCR, the repertoire was profiled, and TCRdb retains in-frame clones only, with some absent. Among roughly 100,000 clones listed, about 92% were seen once. Stated time point: cycle 4 day 1 (C4D1), after more than five weeks of nivolumab. Relapse after autologous stem cell transplantation occurred in every patient, and brentuximab vedotin exposure varied. Patients had relapsed/refractory classical Hodgkin lymphoma with complete response, partial response or progressive disease as best response. Germline assignment: CDR1 KGHSH and CDR2 LQKENI. The CDR3 totals 13 residues. Trimming removed 5 bases from V and 5 bases from J, with 12 bases in between.

The chain joins TRBV18 to TRBJ2-5; either TRBD1 or TRBD2 may supply D (5 bases each). The TCR was taken from a human donor with classical Hodgkin lymphoma. The sequencing here drew on peripheral blood mononuclear cells (PBMCs), taken before the fourth cycle of nivolumab. CDR3 DNA: TGTGCCAGCTCAGATTGGGGGAGCGAGACCCAGTACTTC. It specifies CASSDWGSETQYF.